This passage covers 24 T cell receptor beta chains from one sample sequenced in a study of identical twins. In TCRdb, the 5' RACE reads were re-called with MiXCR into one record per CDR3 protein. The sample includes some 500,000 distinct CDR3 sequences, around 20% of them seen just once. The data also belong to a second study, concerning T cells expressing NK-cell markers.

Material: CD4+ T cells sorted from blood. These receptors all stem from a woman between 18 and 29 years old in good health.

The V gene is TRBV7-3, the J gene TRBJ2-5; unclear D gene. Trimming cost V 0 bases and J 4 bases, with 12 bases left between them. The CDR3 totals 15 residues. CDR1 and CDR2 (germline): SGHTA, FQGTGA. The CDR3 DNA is TGTGCCAGCAGCTTAACGCGAGGCAGTGGAGAGACCCAGTACTTC. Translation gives CASSLTRGSGETQYF.

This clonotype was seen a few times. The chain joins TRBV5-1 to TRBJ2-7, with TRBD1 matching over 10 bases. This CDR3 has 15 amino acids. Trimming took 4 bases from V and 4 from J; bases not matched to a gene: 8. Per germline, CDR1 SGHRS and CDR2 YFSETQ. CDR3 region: CASSRLRGQGYEQYF. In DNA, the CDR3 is TGCGCCAGCAGCCGCCTAAGGGGACAGGGGTACGAGCAGTACTTC.

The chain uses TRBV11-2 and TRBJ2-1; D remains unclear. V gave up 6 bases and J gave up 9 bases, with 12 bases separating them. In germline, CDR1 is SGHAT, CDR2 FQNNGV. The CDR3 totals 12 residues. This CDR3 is CASRDPYSEQFF. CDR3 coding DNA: TGTGCCAGCAGAGACCCCTACTCTGAGCAGTTCTTC.

For the CDR3, the DNA is TGTGCCAGCAGTCAGGCAGGGCCCTACTACGAGCAGTACTTC. It codes for CASSQAGPYYEQYF. The V call is TRBV2, the J call TRBJ2-7; D is possibly TRBD1 (5 bases). CDR3 length: 14 amino acids. The V end lost 5 bases, the J end lost 3 bases, and 14 bases lay between the germline ends. Germline assignment: CDR1 SNHLY and CDR2 FYNNEI.

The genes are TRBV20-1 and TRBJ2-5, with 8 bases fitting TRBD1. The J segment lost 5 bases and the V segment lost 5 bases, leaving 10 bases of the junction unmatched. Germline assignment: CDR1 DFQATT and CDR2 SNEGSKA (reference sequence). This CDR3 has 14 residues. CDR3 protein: CSAPPGQGGETQYF. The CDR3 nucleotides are TGCAGTGCTCCGCCTGGACAGGGTGGGGAGACCCAGTACTTC.

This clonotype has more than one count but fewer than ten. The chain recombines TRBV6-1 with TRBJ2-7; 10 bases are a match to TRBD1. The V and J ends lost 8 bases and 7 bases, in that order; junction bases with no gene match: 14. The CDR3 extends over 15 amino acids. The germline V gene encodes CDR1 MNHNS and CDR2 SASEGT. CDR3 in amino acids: CASGTLPGQGREQYF. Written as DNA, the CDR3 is TGTGCCAGCGGGACCCTCCCGGGACAGGGGAGGGAGCAGTACTTC.

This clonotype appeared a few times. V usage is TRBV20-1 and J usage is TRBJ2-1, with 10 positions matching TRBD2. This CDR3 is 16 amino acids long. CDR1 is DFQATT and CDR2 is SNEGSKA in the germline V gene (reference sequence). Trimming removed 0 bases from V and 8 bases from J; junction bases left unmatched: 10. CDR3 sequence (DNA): TGCAGTGCTAGAGATAGGAGCGGGGGGGCCGGGGATGAGCAGTTCTTC. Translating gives CSARDRSGGAGDEQFF.

The CDR3 protein is CASSSSERGINTEAFF. CDR3 nucleotide sequence: TGTGCCAGCAGCTCCTCGGAGAGAGGGATAAACACTGAAGCTTTCTTT. This chain connects TRBV13 to TRBJ1-1; no clear D. Between the trimmed V and J ends, which lost 4 bases and 2 bases, there was a span of 17 bases. The germline gives CDR1 PRHDT, CDR2 FYEKMQ (reference sequence). The length of the CDR3 is 16 residues.

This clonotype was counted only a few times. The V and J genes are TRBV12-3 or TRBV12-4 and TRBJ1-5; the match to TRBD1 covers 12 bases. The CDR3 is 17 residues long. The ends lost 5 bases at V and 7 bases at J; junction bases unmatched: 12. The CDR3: CASSLSGTGGLRQPQHF. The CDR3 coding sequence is TGTGCCAGCAGTCTCTCCGGGACAGGGGGCCTGCGACAGCCCCAGCATTTT.

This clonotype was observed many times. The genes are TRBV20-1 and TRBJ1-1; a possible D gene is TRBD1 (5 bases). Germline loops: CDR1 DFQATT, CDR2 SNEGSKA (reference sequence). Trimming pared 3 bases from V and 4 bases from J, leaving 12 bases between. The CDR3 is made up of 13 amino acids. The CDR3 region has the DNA TGCAGTGCTAGCAGCGGGGACGGCACTGAAGCTTTCTTT. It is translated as CSASSGDGTEAFF.

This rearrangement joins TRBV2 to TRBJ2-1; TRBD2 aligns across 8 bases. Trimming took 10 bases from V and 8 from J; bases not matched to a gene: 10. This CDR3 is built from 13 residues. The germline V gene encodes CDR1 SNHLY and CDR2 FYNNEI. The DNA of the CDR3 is TGTGCCACAGGACTAGCTGTGGGGCATGAGCAGTTCTTC. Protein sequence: CATGLAVGHEQFF.

The CDR3 here is CSARQASSGNTIYF. In DNA, the CDR3 is TGCAGCGCGAGACAGGCGAGCTCTGGAAACACCATATATTTT. V usage is TRBV29-1 and J usage is TRBJ1-3, with a weak D call TRBD1 (6 bases). V was cut by 7 bases and J by 0 bases, with 13 bases left in between. The germline V gene encodes CDR1 SQVTM and CDR2 ANQGSEA. The CDR3 length is 14 residues.

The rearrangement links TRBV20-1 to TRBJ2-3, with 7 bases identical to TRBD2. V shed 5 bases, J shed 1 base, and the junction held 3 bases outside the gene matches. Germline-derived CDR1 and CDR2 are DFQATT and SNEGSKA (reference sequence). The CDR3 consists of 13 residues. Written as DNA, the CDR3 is TGCAGTGCTCGCGGGAGTGGCACAGATACGCAGTATTTT. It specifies CSARGSGTDTQYF.

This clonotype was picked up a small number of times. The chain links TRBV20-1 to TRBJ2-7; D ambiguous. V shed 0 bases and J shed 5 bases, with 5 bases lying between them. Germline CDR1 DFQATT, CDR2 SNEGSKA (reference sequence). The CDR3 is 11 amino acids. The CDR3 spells CSARDRNEQYF. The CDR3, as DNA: TGCAGTGCTAGAGATAGGAACGAGCAGTACTTC.

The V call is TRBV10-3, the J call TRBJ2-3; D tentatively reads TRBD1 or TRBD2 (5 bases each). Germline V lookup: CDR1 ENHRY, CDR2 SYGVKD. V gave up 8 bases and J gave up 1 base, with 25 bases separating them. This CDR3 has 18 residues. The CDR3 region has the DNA TGTGCCATCCAAGGGGCTGGCCTGCTCGGGGATGGCACAGATACGCAGTATTTT. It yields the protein CAIQGAGLLGDGTDTQYF.

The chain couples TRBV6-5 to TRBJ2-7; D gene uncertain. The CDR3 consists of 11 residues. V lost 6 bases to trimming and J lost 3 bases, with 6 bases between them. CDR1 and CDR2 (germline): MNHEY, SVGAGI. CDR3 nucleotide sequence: TGTGCCAGCAGCAATGACTACGAGCAGTACTTC. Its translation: CASSNDYEQYF.

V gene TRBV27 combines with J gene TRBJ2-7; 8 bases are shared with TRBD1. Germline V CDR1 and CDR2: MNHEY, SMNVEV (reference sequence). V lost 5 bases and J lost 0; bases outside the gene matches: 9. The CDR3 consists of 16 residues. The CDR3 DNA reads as TGTGCCAGCAGTGCGCACACCGGGACAGGCTCCTACGAGCAGTACTTC. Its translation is CASSAHTGTGSYEQYF.

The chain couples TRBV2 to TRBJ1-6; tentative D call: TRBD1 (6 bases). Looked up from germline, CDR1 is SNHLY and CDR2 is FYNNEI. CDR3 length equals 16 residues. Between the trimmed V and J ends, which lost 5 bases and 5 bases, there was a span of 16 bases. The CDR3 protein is CASSLYTGLDNSPLHF. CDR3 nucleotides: TGTGCCAGCAGTCTCTATACAGGGCTCGATAATTCACCCCTCCACTTT.

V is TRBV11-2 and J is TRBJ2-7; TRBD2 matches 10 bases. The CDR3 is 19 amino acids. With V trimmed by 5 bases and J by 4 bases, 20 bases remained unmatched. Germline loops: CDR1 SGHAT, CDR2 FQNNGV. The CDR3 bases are TGTGCCAGCAGCCCTTCTCATCGGACCGGGACTAGCGAGGGATACGAGCAGTACTTC. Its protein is CASSPSHRTGTSEGYEQYF.

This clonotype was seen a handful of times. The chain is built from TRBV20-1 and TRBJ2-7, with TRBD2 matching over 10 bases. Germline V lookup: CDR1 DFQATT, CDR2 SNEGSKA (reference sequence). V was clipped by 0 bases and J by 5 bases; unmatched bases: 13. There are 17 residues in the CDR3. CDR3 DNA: TGCAGTGCTAGAGATTTTCGGGCTAGCGGGAGTCTCGACGAGCAGTACTTC. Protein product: CSARDFRASGSLDEQYF.

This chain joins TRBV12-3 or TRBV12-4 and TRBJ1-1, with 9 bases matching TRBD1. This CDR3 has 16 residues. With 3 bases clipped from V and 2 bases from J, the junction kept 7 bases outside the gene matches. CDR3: CASSFYETGGNTEAFF. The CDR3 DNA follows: TGTGCCAGCAGTTTCTATGAGACAGGGGGAAACACTGAAGCTTTCTTT.

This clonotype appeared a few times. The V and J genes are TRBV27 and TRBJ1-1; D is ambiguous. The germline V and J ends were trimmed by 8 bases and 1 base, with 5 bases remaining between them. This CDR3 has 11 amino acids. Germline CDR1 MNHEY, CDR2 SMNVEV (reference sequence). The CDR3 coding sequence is TGTGCCAGCCAAAAGAACACTGAAGCTTTCTTT. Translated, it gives CASQKNTEAFF.

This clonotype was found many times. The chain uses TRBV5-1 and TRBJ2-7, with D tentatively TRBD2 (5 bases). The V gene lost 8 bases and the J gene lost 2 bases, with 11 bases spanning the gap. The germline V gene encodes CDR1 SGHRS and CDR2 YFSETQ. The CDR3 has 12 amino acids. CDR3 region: CASAGLTYEQYF. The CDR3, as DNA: TGCGCCAGTGCTGGACTTACCTACGAGCAGTACTTC.

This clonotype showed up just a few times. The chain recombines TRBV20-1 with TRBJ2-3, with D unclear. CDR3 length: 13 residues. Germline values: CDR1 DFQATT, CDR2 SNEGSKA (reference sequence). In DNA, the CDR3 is TGCAGCTCGGACCGCGGCTGGACAGATACGCAGTATTTT. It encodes CSSDRGWTDTQYF.